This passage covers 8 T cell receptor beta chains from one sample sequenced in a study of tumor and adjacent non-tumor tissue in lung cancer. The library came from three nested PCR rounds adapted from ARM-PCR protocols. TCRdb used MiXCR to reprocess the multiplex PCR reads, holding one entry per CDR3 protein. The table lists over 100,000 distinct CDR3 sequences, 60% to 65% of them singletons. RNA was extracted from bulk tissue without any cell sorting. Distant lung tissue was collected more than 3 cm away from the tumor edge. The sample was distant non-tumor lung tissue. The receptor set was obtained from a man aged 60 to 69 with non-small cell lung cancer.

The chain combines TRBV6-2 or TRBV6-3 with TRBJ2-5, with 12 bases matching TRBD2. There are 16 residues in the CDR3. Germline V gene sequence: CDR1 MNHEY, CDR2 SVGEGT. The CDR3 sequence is CVRMSTSGSPPETQYF. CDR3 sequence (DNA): TGTGTCAGAATGTCGACTAGCGGGAGTCCCCCAGAGACCCAGTACTTC.

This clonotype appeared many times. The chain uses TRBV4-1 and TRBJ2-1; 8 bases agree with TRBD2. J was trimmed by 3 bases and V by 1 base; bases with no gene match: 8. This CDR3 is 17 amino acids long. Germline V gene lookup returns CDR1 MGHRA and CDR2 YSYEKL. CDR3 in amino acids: CASSQGREASYYNEQFF. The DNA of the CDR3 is TGCGCCAGCAGCCAAGGGCGGGAGGCCTCCTACTACAATGAGCAGTTCTTC.

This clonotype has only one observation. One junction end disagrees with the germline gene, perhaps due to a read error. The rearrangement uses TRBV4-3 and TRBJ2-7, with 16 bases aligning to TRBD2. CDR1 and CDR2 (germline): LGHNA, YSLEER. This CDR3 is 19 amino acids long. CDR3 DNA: TGCCCCAGCAACCAAGAATGGGGGACTAGCGGGAGGGCCGGGTACGAGCAGTACTTC. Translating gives CPSNQEWGTSGRAGYEQYF.

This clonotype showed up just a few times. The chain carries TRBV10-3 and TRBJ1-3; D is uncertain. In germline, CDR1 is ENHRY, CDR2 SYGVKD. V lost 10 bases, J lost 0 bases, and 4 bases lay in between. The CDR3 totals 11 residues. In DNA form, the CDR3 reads TGTGCCACCACCTCTGGAAACACCATATATTTT. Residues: CATTSGNTIYF.

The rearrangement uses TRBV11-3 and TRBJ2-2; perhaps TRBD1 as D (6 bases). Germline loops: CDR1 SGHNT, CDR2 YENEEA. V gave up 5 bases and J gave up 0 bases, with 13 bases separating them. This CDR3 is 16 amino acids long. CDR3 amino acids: CASSPPGTPNTGELFF. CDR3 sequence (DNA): TGTGCCAGCAGCCCCCCCGGGACACCGAACACCGGGGAGCTGTTTTTT.

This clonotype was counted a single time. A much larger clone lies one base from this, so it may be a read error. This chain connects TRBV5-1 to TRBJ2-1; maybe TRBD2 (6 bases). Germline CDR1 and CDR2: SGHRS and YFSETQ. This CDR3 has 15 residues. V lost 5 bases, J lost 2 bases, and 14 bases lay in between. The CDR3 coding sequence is TGCGCCAGCAGGGGCGGGGCTAGCACCTACAATGAGCAGTTCTTC. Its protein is CASRGGASTYNEQFF.

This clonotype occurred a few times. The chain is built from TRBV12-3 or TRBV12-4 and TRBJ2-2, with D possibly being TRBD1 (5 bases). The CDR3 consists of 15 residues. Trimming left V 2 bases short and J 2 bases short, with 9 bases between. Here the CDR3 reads CASSLTDTNTGELFF. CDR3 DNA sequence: TGTGCCAGCAGTTTAACGGACACTAACACCGGGGAGCTGTTTTTT.

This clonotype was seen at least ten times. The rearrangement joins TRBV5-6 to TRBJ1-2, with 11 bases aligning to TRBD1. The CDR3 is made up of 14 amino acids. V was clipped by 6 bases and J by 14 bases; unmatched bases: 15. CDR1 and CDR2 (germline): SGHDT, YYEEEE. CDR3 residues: CASTPRTGGIVMTF. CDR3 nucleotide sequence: TGTGCCAGCACCCCTCGGACAGGGGGCATCGTGATGACCTTC.